The 21 T cell receptor beta chains below were found in one sample sequenced in a study of OX40 agonist ivuxolimab in advanced cancers. Using immunoSEQ multiplex PCR, the repertoire was profiled, and TCRdb retains in-frame clones only, with some absent. This sample has about 130,000 clones, with 90% found just once. This material consisted of CD4+ or CD8+ T cells sorted from blood, taken in a trial of the OX40 agonist ivuxolimab. All receptors derive from an adult with an advanced solid tumor such as melanoma, head and neck, liver or kidney cancer.

The chain links TRBV7-9 to TRBJ2-7; tentatively, D is TRBD1 (6 bases). CDR3 length equals 13 residues. Looked up from germline, CDR1 is SEHNR and CDR2 is FQNEAQ (reference sequence). V was cut by 6 bases and J by 5 bases, with 14 bases left in between. The CDR3 loop is CASRTRDKNEQYF. CDR3 coding DNA: TGTGCCAGCAGAACCCGGGACAAAAACGAGCAGTACTTC.

The V call is TRBV30, the J call TRBJ2-5, with TRBD2 matching 8 bases. The CDR3 is 15 amino acids. Germline V gene sequence: CDR1 GTSNPN, CDR2 SVGIG (reference sequence). The V gene end was trimmed by 3 bases and the J gene end by 13 bases; junction bases not matched to a gene: 19. The CDR3 reads CAWSRRSGDVVFRYF. The CDR3 DNA follows: TGTGCCTGGAGCCGGCGTAGCGGGGATGTAGTATTTCGGTACTTC. The whole variable domain, remainder taken from reference TRBV30 and TRBJ2-5, is SQTIHQWPATLVQPVGSPLSLECTVEGTSNPNLYWYRQAAGRGLQLLFYSVGIGQISSEVPQNLSASRPQDRQFILSSKKLLLSDSGFYLCAWSRRSGDVVFRYFGPGTRLLVL.

This chain joins TRBV4-1 and TRBJ2-7; tentative D call: TRBD1 (6 bases). CDR1 MGHRA and CDR2 YSYEKL come from the germline V gene. Trimming took 4 bases from V and 4 from J, leaving 14 bases between them. The CDR3 totals 14 residues. The CDR3 sequence is CASSPTGRVYEQYF. The CDR3 DNA sequence: TGCGCCAGCAGCCCGACAGGCCGAGTGTACGAGCAGTACTTC.

This clone was observed a few times. This chain joins TRBV6-4 and TRBJ2-1; D is ambiguous. This CDR3 has 15 residues. V shed 0 bases and J shed 2 bases, with 8 bases lying between them. Germline V gene data show CDR1 as MRHNA and CDR2 as SNTAGT. CDR3 in DNA: TGTGCCAGCAGTGACTCATCGGCCCCCTACAATGAGCAGTTCTTC. The encoded protein is CASSDSSAPYNEQFF.

The chain carries TRBV6-5 and TRBJ1-1, with D tentatively TRBD1 (5 bases). The V end was cut by 5 bases, the J end by 4 bases, with 17 bases between. The germline CDR1 and CDR2 sequences are MNHEY and SVGAGI. The CDR3 sequence is 15 residues long. The CDR3 DNA reads as TGTGCCAGCAGTAGGCAGGAGATCGGGACCACTGAAGCTTTCTTT. Its protein product is CASSRQEIGTTEAFF.

The V and J genes are TRBV15 and TRBJ2-2; D unclear. This CDR3 is built from 16 residues. The V gene's germline CDR1 is LNHNV and CDR2 YYDKDF (reference sequence). Trimming took 2 bases from V and 2 from J, leaving 12 bases between them. DNA for the CDR3: TGTGCCACCAGCAGAACCACCCCGGCTAACACCGGGGAGCTGTTTTTT. It codes for CATSRTTPANTGELFF.

The chain employs TRBV7-3 and TRBJ1-1; D not resolved. V was pared by 4 bases and J by 3 bases, with 12 bases between. The length of the CDR3 is 14 residues. Germline-derived CDR1 and CDR2 are SGHTA and FQGTGA. The CDR3 coding sequence is TGTGCCAGCAGCTCGAGAGGTTCGGACACTGAAGCTTTCTTT. It is translated as CASSSRGSDTEAFF.

The genes are TRBV9 and TRBJ2-1, with TRBD2 matching 12 bases. V trimming: 0 bases; J trimming: 6 bases; junction bases outside the gene matches: 7. Germline-derived CDR1 and CDR2 are SGDLS and YYNGEE. There are 17 residues in the CDR3. The DNA of the CDR3 is TGTGCCAGCAGCGTAGAAAGGTCTAGCGGGAGGGCCAATGAGCAGTTCTTC. Its translation: CASSVERSSGRANEQFF. The full variable domain, rest sourced from reference TRBV9 and TRBJ2-1, is DSGVTQTPKHLITATGQRVTLRCSPRSGDLSVYWYQQSLDQGLQFLIQYYNGEERAKGNILERFSAQQFPDLHSELNLSSLELGDSALYFCASSVERSSGRANEQFFGPGTRLTVL.

The sample holds one count of this clone. The J gene is TRBJ2-5, the V gene TRBV11-1, with D perhaps assigned TRBD1 or TRBD2 (5 bases each). The J call may be wrong; the DNA end is better matched by TRBJ2-7. The CDR3 runs to 15 residues. Germline V gives CDR1 SGHAT, CDR2 FQDESV (reference sequence). The CDR3 sequence: CASSLVRSRDHEQYF. The CDR3 DNA is TGTGCCAGCAGCTTAGTCCGATCCAGGGACCACGAGCAGTACTTC.

The chain has TRBV9 and TRBJ1-1; D may be TRBD1 (5 bases). The CDR3 spans 14 residues. Germline lookup yields CDR1 SGDLS and CDR2 YYNGEE. V lost 0 bases and J lost 5, with 11 bases in between. The CDR3 sequence: CASSVEYGGTEAFF. The CDR3 coding sequence is TGTGCCAGCAGCGTAGAGTACGGGGGTACTGAAGCTTTCTTT.

The chain uses TRBV29-1 and TRBJ2-2; a weak D match, TRBD1 (6 bases). The ends were cut back, 3 bases at V and 0 bases at J, with 11 bases in the middle. This CDR3 comprises 15 residues. Germline CDR1 SQVTM, CDR2 ANQGSEA. CDR3 in amino acids: CSVDGGQPNTGELFF. CDR3 coding DNA: TGCAGCGTTGATGGGGGCCAGCCGAACACCGGGGAGCTGTTTTTT.

This sequence joins TRBV7-2 and TRBJ2-1, with TRBD2 matching over 15 bases. The CDR3 totals 16 residues. Germline lookup yields CDR1 SGHTA and CDR2 FQGNSA. The V and J ends lost 1 base and 10 bases, in that order; junction bases with no gene match: 5. In nucleotides, the CDR3 is TGTGCCAGCAGCTTAGGGACTAGCGGGAGGGTAGGAGAGCAGTTCTTC. It codes for CASSLGTSGRVGEQFF.

CDR3 in amino acids: CASTSGRPFYEQYF. The CDR3 region has the DNA TGTGCCAGCACCAGCGGGAGGCCCTTCTACGAGCAGTACTTC. The chain has TRBV2 and TRBJ2-7; the match to TRBD2 covers 9 bases. The V gene end was trimmed by 7 bases and the J gene end by 3 bases; junction bases not matched to a gene: 7. This CDR3 region has 14 residues. CDR1 and CDR2 (germline): SNHLY, FYNNEI. Looking up the rest from reference TRBV2 and TRBJ2-7 gives the full variable domain: EPEVTQTPSHQVTQMGQEVILRCVPISNHLYFYWYRQILGQKVEFLVSFYNNEISEKSEIFDDQFSVERPDGSNFTLKIRSTKLEDSAMYFCASTSGRPFYEQYFGPGTRLTVT.

The chain recombines TRBV4-3 with TRBJ2-5, with 9 nucleotides matching TRBD1. The germline gives CDR1 LGHNA, CDR2 YSLEER. Germline trimming cut 2 bases from V and 5 bases from J; bases unmatched to any gene: 3. This CDR3 is built from 14 residues. The chain's CDR3 is CASSQQQGAETQYF. The DNA of the CDR3 is TGCGCCAGCAGCCAACAACAGGGGGCCGAGACCCAGTACTTC.

The rearrangement joins TRBV28 to TRBJ2-5; tentative D call: TRBD2 (5 bases). CDR1 is MDHEN, CDR2 SYDVKM, per germline. Trimming cost V 1 base and J 9 bases, with 9 bases left between them. CDR3 size: 12 residues. This CDR3 reads CASSLLERAQYF. The CDR3 nucleotides are TGTGCCAGCAGTTTATTGGAGAGGGCCCAGTACTTC.

The chain links TRBV7-9 to TRBJ2-2, with 7 bases that match TRBD2. CDR1 is SEHNR and CDR2 is FQNEAQ in the germline V gene (reference sequence). This CDR3 spans 17 amino acids. V was clipped by 5 bases and J by 0 bases; unmatched bases: 9. CDR3: CASSPRGAGTNTGELFF. DNA of the CDR3: TGTGCCAGCAGCCCCCGGGGAGCGGGAACGAACACCGGGGAGCTGTTTTTT.

The V gene is TRBV7-2, the J gene TRBJ2-3; 14 bases align to TRBD2. The CDR3 covers 15 residues. Germline CDR1 and CDR2: SGHTA and FQGNSA. V trimming: 6 bases; J trimming: 5 bases; junction bases outside the gene matches: 4. CDR3 DNA sequence: TGTGCCAGCAGACTTGGACTAGCGGGAGGAGATACGCAGTATTTT. Translated, it gives CASRLGLAGGDTQYF.

The CDR3 spells CASSEGAFGRTSGSSYEQYF. CDR3 sequence (DNA): TGTGCCAGCAGTGAGGGGGCATTTGGAAGGACTAGCGGGTCCTCCTACGAGCAGTACTTC. This chain joins TRBV6-1 and TRBJ2-7; TRBD2 aligns across 11 bases. The CDR3 has 20 amino acids. J lost 0 bases, V lost 3 bases, and 16 bases had no gene match. The V gene's germline CDR1 is MNHNS and CDR2 SASEGT.

The chain links TRBV18 to TRBJ2-5; 7 positions agree with TRBD1. Germline V gene sequence: CDR1 KGHSH, CDR2 LQKENI. V shed 0 bases, J shed 2 bases, and the junction held 0 bases outside the gene matches. CDR3 length: 14 residues. This chain's CDR3 is CASSPPGQQETQYF. Written as DNA, the CDR3 is TGTGCCAGCTCACCACCGGGACAGCAAGAGACCCAGTACTTC.

The V call is TRBV23-1, the J call TRBJ1-4; unclear D gene. TRBV23-1 is filed as an ORF, its function uncertain. The CDR3 runs 14 residues. V was cut by 3 bases and J by 0 bases, with 5 bases left in between. The CDR3 spells CASSHPATNEKLFF. The DNA of the CDR3 is TGCGCCAGCAGTCATCCAGCAACTAATGAAAAACTGTTTTTT.

The CDR3 region is CASSKGRRQPHQPQHF. Here the CDR3 DNA reads TGTGCCAGCAGCAAAGGGAGGAGACAGCCCCATCAGCCCCAGCATTTT. The chain couples TRBV21-1 to TRBJ1-5. TRBV21-1 is termed a pseudogene. The CDR3 runs to 16 residues.